Presented here are 29 T cell receptor beta chains from one specimen sequenced in a study of T cells in Graves' hyperthyroidism and ophthalmopathy (dated by TCRdb to about 2019). The library relied on multiplex PCR. Sequencing used an Illumina HiSeq 2000. TCR beta CDR3 regions were amplified from RNA transcripts. For the first round of RT-PCR on the TCR CDR3, the HTBI primer set was used together with the Qiagen OneStep RT-PCR kit. TCRdb cleaned the public reads at Q25 with fastp, built clones with MiXCR and kept in-frame beta chains. All rows with the same CDR3 protein become a single entry with the most common DNA and genes. The sample table contains about 360,000 distinct CDR3 sequences; only one count was recorded for 13% of them. The ten largest clones add up to under 25% of the sample. Specimen: blood. The source of these receptors is a man aged 25-45 years with Graves' hyperthyroidism that later progressed to Graves' ophthalmopathy.

This clonotype has at least ten counts. The rearrangement uses TRBV12-3 or TRBV12-4 and TRBJ2-3; D perhaps matches TRBD1 (6 bases). Trimming took 6 bases from V and 4 from J, leaving 14 bases between them. This CDR3 contains 14 residues. CDR3 amino acids: CASRFRRQADTQYF. The CDR3 DNA is TGTGCCAGCAGGTTCCGACGACAGGCAGATACGCAGTATTTT.

With respect to this clonotype: A much larger clone is a single base away; this may be a read error. A read error is likely, as this CDR3 ends without the conserved phenylalanine or tryptophan. The CDR3 loop is CASSRGGNTDTQYC. The CDR3 DNA sequence: TGTGCCAGCAGCCGCGGGGGGAACACAGATACGCAGTATTGT. This rearrangement joins TRBV5-8 to TRBJ2-3; 8 nucleotides match TRBD2. With V trimmed by 4 bases and J by 2 bases, 3 bases remained unmatched. The CDR3 covers 14 residues. Germline loops: CDR1 SGHTS, CDR2 YDEGEE.

This clonotype was picked up a small number of times. This may be a read error, as it is one base from a much larger clone. Here the CDR3 DNA reads TGTGCCAGCAGTTGGGGGGGAAGGAACTATGTCTACACCTTC. Protein sequence: CASSWGGRNYVYTF. This rearrangement joins TRBV28 to TRBJ1-2; possible D gene TRBD1, 5 bases. Germline V gene sequence: CDR1 MDHEN, CDR2 SYDVKM. The length of the CDR3 is 14 residues.

About this clonotype: Mismatch with germline at one junction end may stem from a read error. The J gene is TRBJ2-5, the V gene TRBV28; D is unclear. The germline V gene encodes CDR1 MDHEN and CDR2 SYDVKM. The CDR3 has 11 amino acids. Here the CDR3 reads CASNLLETQYF. The CDR3 DNA reads as TGTGCCAGCAATTTATTAGAGACCCAGTACTTC.

The chain is built from TRBV7-9 and TRBJ2-1; unclear D gene. The CDR3 is 13 amino acids. V shed 6 bases and J shed 7 bases, with 13 bases lying between them. Per germline, CDR1 SEHNR and CDR2 FQNEAQ (reference sequence). CDR3 DNA sequence: TGTGCCAGCAGGTTCGACGGAAGTAATGAGCAGTTCTTC. It encodes CASRFDGSNEQFF.

The sample holds one count of this clonotype. The chain has TRBV9 and TRBJ1-2, with 12 bases identical to TRBD1. The CDR3 runs 15 residues. Trimming at V came to 4 bases and at J to 7 bases, leaving 8 bases not matched to a gene. In germline, CDR1 is SGDLS, CDR2 YYNGEE. The CDR3 protein is CASSRSGQGAGGYTF. The DNA of the CDR3 is TGTGCCAGCAGCAGATCGGGACAGGGGGCTGGTGGCTACACCTTC.

This clonotype was counted a few times. The J gene is TRBJ1-2, the V gene TRBV12-3 or TRBV12-4, with D tentatively TRBD1 (6 bases). V lost 5 bases and J lost 4, with 11 bases in between. This CDR3 has 13 amino acids. CDR3 DNA: TGTGCCAGCAGTAGGACAGTGTCCTATGGCTACACCTTC. Its translation: CASSRTVSYGYTF.

This clonotype was observed a handful of times. The chain couples TRBV5-1 to TRBJ1-1; D call uncertain. From germline, CDR1 is SGHRS and CDR2 YFSETQ. V lost 0 bases to trimming and J lost 0 bases, with 12 bases between them. The CDR3 covers 16 residues. CDR3 DNA: TGCGCCAGCAGCTTGGTTAGGGCTAATCTGAACACTGAAGCTTTCTTT. This encodes CASSLVRANLNTEAFF.

This clonotype was observed a handful of times. The chain has TRBV18 and TRBJ2-7, with TRBD1 as a possible D gene (5 bases). Between the trimmed V and J ends, which lost 4 bases and 6 bases, there was a span of 13 bases. This CDR3 comprises 13 residues. Germline V CDR1 and CDR2: KGHSH, LQKENI. The CDR3 here is CASSRPGFREQYF. CDR3 coding DNA: TGTGCCAGCTCACGGCCAGGGTTTCGCGAGCAGTACTTC.

The genes are TRBV5-6 and TRBJ2-1, with D perhaps assigned TRBD1 or TRBD2 (5 bases each). The V gene's germline CDR1 is SGHDT and CDR2 YYEEEE. The V end was cut by 4 bases, the J end by 14 bases, with 16 bases between. The CDR3 is 12 residues long. CDR3 in amino acids: CASSPSGPAEFF. CDR3 in DNA: TGTGCCAGCAGCCCCTCGGGGCCCGCGGAGTTCTTC. Combining the CDR3 with reference TRBV5-6 and TRBJ2-1 gives the whole variable domain DAGVTQSPTHLIKTRGQQVTLRCSPKSGHDTVSWYQQALGQGPQFIFQYYEEEERQRGNFPDRFSGHQFPNYSSELNVNALLLGDSALYLCASSPSGPAEFFGPGTRLTVL.

This rearrangement joins TRBV7-8 to TRBJ2-2; D possibly corresponds to TRBD1 (5 bases). The CDR3 is made up of 16 amino acids. Germline V lookup: CDR1 SGHVS, CDR2 FQNEAQ. Trimming stripped 6 bases from V and 0 bases from J, with 14 bases between. CDR3 sequence reads: CASRLDSYSNTGELFF. The CDR3, as DNA: TGTGCCAGCAGGCTAGACAGCTACTCGAACACCGGGGAGCTGTTTTTT.

In this sample, this clonotype turned up many times. V and J are TRBV28 and TRBJ2-7; 9 bases fit TRBD2. Germline CDR1 MDHEN, CDR2 SYDVKM. With V trimmed by 4 bases and J by 0 bases, 4 bases remained unmatched. This CDR3 contains 15 residues. CDR3 sequence (DNA): TGTGCCAGCAGTTGGAGCGGGGGGCCCTCCTACGAGCAGTACTTC. Translation: CASSWSGGPSYEQYF.

This clonotype has at least ten counts. The V gene is TRBV2, the J gene TRBJ1-1; a weak D match, TRBD1 (5 bases). This CDR3 has 14 amino acids. Germline loops: CDR1 SNHLY, CDR2 FYNNEI. V lost 7 bases and J lost 4, with 16 bases in between. The CDR3 spells CASMGRARGTEAFF. Here the CDR3 DNA reads TGTGCCAGCATGGGCAGGGCACGGGGCACTGAAGCTTTCTTT.

This clonotype was counted a few times. V usage is TRBV10-3 and J usage is TRBJ1-6; 7 bases line up with TRBD1. The CDR3 has 16 amino acids. Germline trimming cut 2 bases from V and 3 bases from J; bases unmatched to any gene: 4. Germline CDR1 is ENHRY and CDR2 is SYGVKD. CDR3 in DNA: TGTGCCATCAGTGAGGACAGGGACCTCTATAATTCACCCCTCCACTTT. This codes for CAISEDRDLYNSPLHF.

This clonotype was counted a few times. The J gene is TRBJ2-2, the V gene TRBV7-9, with TRBD1 matching 10 bases. CDR3 length: 16 residues. CDR1 SEHNR and CDR2 FQNEAQ come from the germline V gene (reference sequence). The junction had 7 bases not matched to a gene; V was cut back by 5 bases and J by 4 bases. CDR3 region: CASSLGQGMSTGELFF. The CDR3 bases are TGTGCCAGCAGCCTGGGACAGGGGATGAGCACCGGGGAGCTGTTTTTT.

The gene calls are TRBV6-6 and TRBJ1-2; D perhaps matches TRBD1 (5 bases). CDR1 is MNHNY and CDR2 is SVGAGI in the germline V gene (reference sequence). The CDR3 has 15 residues. V lost 0 bases to trimming and J lost 7 bases, with 15 bases between them. Here the CDR3 DNA reads TGTGCCAGCAGTTACTCCTCTGGGGGAGAGGGTGGCTACACCTTC. It specifies CASSYSSGGEGGYTF.

The sample holds many counts of this clonotype. The chain combines TRBV28 with TRBJ1-6, with D perhaps matching TRBD1 (6 bases). The CDR3 is 15 residues long. Between the trimmed V and J ends, which lost 4 bases and 9 bases, there was a span of 16 bases. Germline CDR1 is MDHEN and CDR2 is SYDVKM. DNA for the CDR3: TGTGCCAGCAGTTGGTCCAGCGGGGGGCGTTCACCCCTCCACTTT. Translating gives CASSWSSGGRSPLHF.

The sample holds many counts of this clonotype. V usage is TRBV12-3 or TRBV12-4 and J usage is TRBJ2-3; D remains unclear. V was pared by 6 bases and J by 2 bases, with 12 bases between. CDR3 length: 14 residues. The CDR3 sequence is CASRWRGYTDTQYF. The CDR3 bases are TGTGCCAGCAGGTGGCGTGGGTACACAGATACGCAGTATTTT.

V gene TRBV6-1 combines with J gene TRBJ2-5; the D is unclear. Trimming removed 5 bases from V and 1 base from J, with 8 bases in between. The CDR3 is 13 amino acids. Per germline, CDR1 MNHNS and CDR2 SASEGT. CDR3 residues: CASSRTIQETQYF. Written as DNA, the CDR3 is TGTGCCAGCAGTCGAACAATCCAAGAGACCCAGTACTTC.

The table lists this clonotype with many counts. The rearrangement joins TRBV7-9 to TRBJ2-4; D call uncertain. Between the trimmed V and J ends, which lost 5 bases and 8 bases, there was a span of 16 bases. Per the germline V gene, CDR1 is SEHNR and CDR2 is FQNEAQ (reference sequence). The CDR3 sequence is 14 residues long. The CDR3 reads CASSATAIQDIQYF. Here the CDR3 DNA reads TGTGCCAGCAGCGCGACGGCTATTCAAGACATTCAGTACTTC. Filled out from reference TRBV7-9 and TRBJ2-4, the complete variable domain reads DTGVSQNPRHKITKRGQNVTFRCDPISEHNRLYWYRQTLGQGPEFLTYFQNEAQLEKSRLLSDRFSAERPKGSFSTLEIQRTEQGDSAMYLCASSATAIQDIQYFGAGTRLSVL.

This clonotype was seen a few times. The V call is TRBV5-1, the J call TRBJ2-7; D could derive from TRBD1 or TRBD2 (6 bases each). CDR1 and CDR2 (germline): SGHRS, YFSETQ. Deletions cut 0 bases from V and 4 bases from J, with 14 bases between. The CDR3 loop spans 15 amino acids. DNA of the CDR3: TGCGCCAGCAGCTTGGGGCCGGGGGCCACATACGAGCAGTACTTC. This codes for CASSLGPGATYEQYF. The full variable domain, with the rest looked up from reference TRBV5-1 and TRBJ2-7, is KAGVTQTPRYLIKTRGQQVTLSCSPISGHRSVSWYQQTPGQGLQFLFEYFSETQRNKGNFPGRFSGRQFSNSRSEMNVSTLELGDSALYLCASSLGPGATYEQYFGPGTRLTVT.

This clonotype was found many times. The chain links TRBV24-1 to TRBJ2-2; weak D call: TRBD2 (7 bases). Between the trimmed V and J ends, which lost 0 bases and 3 bases, there was a span of 10 bases. The CDR3 has 16 amino acids. Per the germline V gene, CDR1 is KGHDR and CDR2 is SFDVKD. CDR3 in amino acids: CATSDLRGADTGELFF. The DNA for the CDR3 is TGTGCCACCAGTGATTTGCGGGGGGCGGACACCGGGGAGCTGTTTTTT.

There are many counts of this clonotype. The V gene is TRBV28, the J gene TRBJ2-3; TRBD1 might be the D (6 bases). The CDR3 has 14 amino acids. Trimming shortened V by 3 bases and J by 0 bases, and 7 bases separated the two germline ends. Germline CDR1 and CDR2: MDHEN and SYDVKM. CDR3: CASSFQGSTDTQYF. For the CDR3, the DNA is TGTGCCAGCAGTTTTCAGGGGAGCACAGATACGCAGTATTTT.

The chain links TRBV5-1 to TRBJ2-1; 11 nucleotides line up with TRBD2. Germline V gene sequence: CDR1 SGHRS, CDR2 YFSETQ. This CDR3 spans 18 amino acids. Losses at the gene ends were 4 bases for V and 9 bases for J; bases not matched to a gene: 18. The CDR3 DNA is TGCGCCAGCAGCCTAGGGATGGGGAATAGCGGGGGGGCCGCTGAGCAGTTCTTC. Its translation: CASSLGMGNSGGAAEQFF.

This clonotype came up many times. V and J are TRBV6-1 and TRBJ1-1; tentatively, D is TRBD1 (5 bases). V lost 6 bases and J 1 base, leaving 15 bases between the germline ends. The CDR3 has 15 residues. Germline CDR1 is MNHNS and CDR2 is SASEGT. The CDR3 loop reads CASSPRGAGNTEAFF. DNA for the CDR3: TGTGCCAGCAGCCCCAGAGGGGCCGGGAACACTGAAGCTTTCTTT.

The gene calls are TRBV28 and TRBJ2-7, with D possibly matching TRBD1 (6 bases). V was shortened by 7 bases and J by 6 bases, with 16 bases between the two germline ends. CDR1 and CDR2 from the germline V gene are MDHEN and SYDVKM. The CDR3 has 13 amino acids. CDR3 nucleotides: TGTGCCAGCAATAACAGGGTGTGGCCCGAGCAGTACTTC. Translation gives CASNNRVWPEQYF.

This clonotype was observed a few times. This chain uses TRBV3-1 with TRBJ2-7, with D perhaps matching TRBD2 (6 bases). The CDR3 runs 16 residues. CDR1 is LGHDT and CDR2 is YNNKEL in the germline V gene (reference sequence). Trimming left V 1 base short and J 2 bases short, with 15 bases between. CDR3 sequence: CASSQVRTGAAYEQYF. CDR3 DNA sequence: TGTGCCAGCAGCCAAGTCAGGACGGGAGCAGCCTACGAGCAGTACTTC.

This chain joins TRBV10-3 and TRBJ2-7, with 9 bases that match TRBD1. This CDR3 has 15 amino acids. The junction had 4 bases not matched to a gene; V was cut back by 4 bases and J by 0 bases. Germline CDR1 and CDR2: ENHRY and SYGVKD. The CDR3 sequence: CAISGGTGSSYEQYF. CDR3 in DNA: TGTGCCATCAGTGGGGGGACAGGGAGCTCCTACGAGCAGTACTTC.

This clonotype was seen many times. CDR3 DNA sequence: TGCAGTGCTAGAGATCGTCGGAAGGGCCAGAACACTGAAGCTTTCTTT. Translated, it gives CSARDRRKGQNTEAFF. The chain links TRBV20-1 to TRBJ1-1; no clear D gene. The V gene lost 0 bases and the J gene lost 1 base, with 15 bases spanning the gap. Per the germline V gene, CDR1 is DFQATT and CDR2 is SNEGSKA (reference sequence). The CDR3 runs 16 residues.